This T cell receptor (beta chain) was recorded in a study of HIV-infected patients and healthy controls. The repertoire came from unfractionated whole blood and reflected all unsorted peripheral T cells. As regards this clonotype: Antigen specificity is unknown.

Reverse transcription used approximately 500 ng RNA and constant-region primers for alpha and beta. Separate chain-specific third strand synthesis with multiplexing indices produced the alpha and beta libraries. TCRdb independently ran MiXCR on the 5' RACE reads; one entry per CDR3 protein. The data contain around 7,500 distinct CDR3 sequences, around 8.3% of them singletons. This CDR3 is 11 amino acids long. Germline V CDR1 and CDR2: SGHTA, FQGNSA. V was clipped by 3 bases and J by 10 bases, with 8 bases between them. The study, taken as a whole, reports: The study did not determine the donors' HLA types. Compared with controls, mean Gini indices were significantly raised in HIV-infected repertoires, possibly indicating oligoclonality.

This TCR derives from an adult with HIV infection. Source: blood, taken before antiretroviral therapy. This chain uses TRBV7-2 with TRBJ2-3, with D uncertain. CDR3 nucleotide sequence: TGTGCCAGCAGCTTGGCATCTGCGCAGTATTTT. The encoded protein is CASSLASAQYF.